A single sample is the source of the 16 T cell receptor beta chains below, sequenced in a study of immune evolution from preneoplasia to lung adenocarcinoma. Produced via immunoSEQ multiplex PCR; TCRdb's table is partial and in-frame only. The table has 6,000 to 8,000 clones, more than 65% seen once. The material sequenced was FFPE minimally invasive lung adenocarcinoma tissue. The origin of the receptors is a person between 50 and 70 years old with lung adenocarcinoma.

The chain couples TRBV9 to TRBJ2-1; perhaps TRBD2 as D (5 bases). Germline loops: CDR1 SGDLS, CDR2 YYNGEE. This CDR3 has 13 amino acids. Deletions cut 2 bases from V and 9 bases from J, with 12 bases between. The CDR3 DNA reads TGTGCCAGCAGCGTGGGTATCAGCGGTGAGCAGTTCTTC. The encoded protein is CASSVGISGEQFF.

V gene TRBV11-2 combines with J gene TRBJ1-4; D remains unclear. The CDR3 totals 15 residues. V lost 5 bases and J lost 0, with 10 bases in between. Germline values: CDR1 SGHAT, CDR2 FQNNGV. The CDR3 bases are TGTGCCAGCAGCGGAGACAAACCAACTAATGAAAAACTGTTTTTT. Protein sequence: CASSGDKPTNEKLFF.

J is TRBJ2-1 and V is TRBV27; no clear D. The CDR3 length is 16 residues. Germline V gives CDR1 MNHEY, CDR2 SMNVEV (reference sequence). Trimming stripped 3 bases from V and 7 bases from J, with 19 bases between. DNA of the CDR3: TGTGCCAGCAGTTTCTCTTCGGCAGTCAAGTGGAATGAGCAGTTCTTC. Protein: CASSFSSAVKWNEQFF.

V usage is TRBV18 and J usage is TRBJ1-3; TRBD1 matches at 8 bases. The CDR3 covers 16 residues. Unmatched junction bases numbered 5, after V lost 0 bases and J lost 4 bases. Germline V CDR1 and CDR2: KGHSH, LQKENI. DNA for the CDR3: TGTGCCAGCTCACCACCGGGACAGGCAGGCGGAAACACCATATATTTT. Its translation: CASSPPGQAGGNTIYF.

This clone was found once. Other DNA sequences in the same sample also yield this CDR3. V is TRBV4-2 and J is TRBJ1-4; D unresolved. This CDR3 is built from 15 residues. CDR1 and CDR2 from the germline V gene are LGHNA and YNFKEQ. The germline V and J ends were trimmed by 1 base and 1 base, with 7 bases remaining between them. The DNA of the CDR3 is TGTGCCAGCAGCCAAGCCTGGGGAACTAATGAAAAACTGTTTTTT. It yields the protein CASSQAWGTNEKLFF.

The chain is built from TRBV18 and TRBJ2-1; 10 positions agree with TRBD2. V lost 5 bases to trimming and J lost 1 base; unmatched junction nucleotides: 5. Germline CDR1 is KGHSH and CDR2 is LQKENI. This CDR3 region has 16 residues. The CDR3 nucleotides are TGTGCCAGCTCATCGAAGCGGGAGGGATCCTACAATGAGCAGTTCTTC. Translating gives CASSSKREGSYNEQFF.

The chain employs TRBV18 and TRBJ2-1; D not resolved. V was trimmed by 2 bases and J by 1 base, leaving 9 bases between them. The CDR3 extends over 15 amino acids. Per germline, CDR1 KGHSH and CDR2 LQKENI. The CDR3 is CASSPRTGSYNEQFF. Here the CDR3 DNA reads TGTGCCAGCTCACCAAGGACGGGTTCCTACAATGAGCAGTTCTTC.

The rearrangement uses TRBV19 and TRBJ2-5, with D tentatively TRBD1 (6 bases). The CDR3 contains 15 residues. CDR1 is LNHDA, CDR2 SQIVND, per germline (reference sequence). The ends were cut back, 6 bases at V and 5 bases at J, with 19 bases in the middle. The CDR3 DNA is TGTGCCAGTAGCACCCGCAGGGGCACGAGGGAGACCCAGTACTTC. It codes for CASSTRRGTRETQYF. Looking up the rest from reference TRBV19 and TRBJ2-5 gives the full variable domain: DGGITQSPKYLFRKEGQNVTLSCEQNLNHDAMYWYRQDPGQGLRLIYYSQIVNDFQKGDIAEGYSVSREKKESFPLTVTSAQKNPTAFYLCASSTRRGTRETQYFGPGTRLLVL.

This rearrangement joins TRBV19 to TRBJ1-1; D remains ambiguous. CDR1 LNHDA and CDR2 SQIVND come from the germline V gene (reference sequence). CDR3 length: 13 amino acids. V was cut by 3 bases and J by 2 bases, with 7 bases left in between. In DNA form, the CDR3 reads TGTGCCAGTAGTATGGGCAGAAACACTGAAGCTTTCTTT. Protein: CASSMGRNTEAFF.

The chain couples TRBV10-2 to TRBJ1-5, with 10 bases that match TRBD1. V was pared by 2 bases and J by 5 bases, with 3 bases of the junction left unmatched. Germline-derived CDR1 and CDR2 are WSHSY and SAAADI. This CDR3 has 15 residues. Here the CDR3 reads CASSEAGTGDQPQHF. DNA of the CDR3: TGCGCCAGCAGTGAGGCTGGGACAGGGGATCAGCCCCAGCATTTT.

The chain combines TRBV10-2 with TRBJ1-1, with TRBD1 matching 8 bases. The germline V gene has CDR1 WSHSY and CDR2 SAAADI. This CDR3 region has 15 residues. J lost 4 bases, V lost 0 bases, and 4 bases had no gene match. CDR3 protein: CASSESTGEGTEAFF. CDR3 sequence (DNA): TGCGCCAGCAGTGAGTCGACAGGGGAGGGCACTGAAGCTTTCTTT.

This chain connects TRBV30 to TRBJ2-7, with D perhaps assigned TRBD1 or TRBD2 (5 bases each). Germline CDR1 is GTSNPN and CDR2 is SVGIG (reference sequence). This CDR3 region has 16 residues. V lost 0 bases to trimming and J lost 5 bases, with 20 bases between them. The CDR3 coding sequence is TGTGCCTGGAGTGTACGGGGCGGCACGAGTCAGAACGAGCAGTACTTC. Translation: CAWSVRGGTSQNEQYF.

The table lists this clone with a count of one. The V and J genes are TRBV9 and TRBJ1-1, with 7 bases aligning to TRBD1. V was clipped by 3 bases and J by 4 bases; unmatched bases: 9. CDR3 length: 15 residues. Per germline, CDR1 SGDLS and CDR2 YYNGEE. The CDR3: CASSAQGRYGTEAFF. CDR3 coding DNA: TGTGCCAGCAGCGCACAGGGGAGGTATGGCACTGAAGCTTTCTTT.

This chain uses TRBV6-6 with TRBJ1-6, with 7 bases matching TRBD1. Trimming removed 5 bases from V and 7 bases from J; junction bases left unmatched: 5. The germline V gene encodes CDR1 MNHNY and CDR2 SVGAGI (reference sequence). CDR3 length: 14 amino acids. The chain's CDR3 is CASSDRVGNSPLHF. The CDR3 nucleotides are TGTGCCAGCAGTGACAGGGTAGGGAATTCACCCCTCCACTTT.

The chain links TRBV10-2 to TRBJ1-3; TRBD1 might be the D (5 bases). This CDR3 has 16 amino acids. V gave up 2 bases and J gave up 4 bases, with 15 bases separating them. Germline V lookup: CDR1 WSHSY, CDR2 SAAADI. The CDR3 nucleotides are TGCGCCAGCAGTGAGCAGGCAGGGAAAGAAGGAAACACCATATATTTT. Protein: CASSEQAGKEGNTIYF.

V gene TRBV7-9 combines with J gene TRBJ2-1, with D tentatively TRBD1 or TRBD2 (5 bases each). V shed 5 bases and J shed 7 bases, with 15 bases lying between them. Per germline, CDR1 SEHNR and CDR2 FQNEAQ (reference sequence). The CDR3 is 14 residues long. This CDR3 is CASSPGTASNEQFF. The DNA of the CDR3 is TGTGCCAGCAGCCCAGGGACGGCCTCTAATGAGCAGTTCTTC.